This T cell receptor beta chain originates from a study of control samples from healthy donors and cancer patients. The V and J ends lost 2 bases and 5 bases respectively, with 12 bases between them. Per germline, CDR1 MNHEY and CDR2 SVGAGI. CDR3 length: 14 amino acids. The table came from immunoSEQ multiplex PCR; TCRdb's copy has only in-frame clones and leaves some out. The sample lists some 120,000 clones; about 93% were seen once. The gene calls are TRBV6-5 and TRBJ1-1; perhaps TRBD1 as D (5 bases). Specimen: blood. The receptor was isolated from a man in his thirties or forties in good health. The CDR3 DNA reads TGTGCCAGCAGTTACGCAGGGCGAAAGACTGAAGCTTTCTTT. Protein product: CASSYAGRKTEAFF.